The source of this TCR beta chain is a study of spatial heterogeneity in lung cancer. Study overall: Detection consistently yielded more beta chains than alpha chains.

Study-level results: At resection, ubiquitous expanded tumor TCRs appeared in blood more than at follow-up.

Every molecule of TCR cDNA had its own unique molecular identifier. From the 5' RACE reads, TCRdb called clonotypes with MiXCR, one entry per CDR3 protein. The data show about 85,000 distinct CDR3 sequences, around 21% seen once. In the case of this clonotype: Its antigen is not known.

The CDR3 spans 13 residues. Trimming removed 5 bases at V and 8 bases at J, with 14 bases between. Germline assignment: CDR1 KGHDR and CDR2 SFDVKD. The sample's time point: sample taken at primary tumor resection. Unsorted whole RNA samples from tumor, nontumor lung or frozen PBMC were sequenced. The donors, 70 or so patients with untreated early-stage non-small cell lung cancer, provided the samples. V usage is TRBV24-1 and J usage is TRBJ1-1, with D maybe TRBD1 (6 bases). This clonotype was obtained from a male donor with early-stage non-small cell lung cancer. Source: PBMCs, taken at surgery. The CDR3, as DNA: TGTGCCACCAGTGCCTGGGGGGCGTCGGAAGCTTTCTTT. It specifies CATSAWGASEAFF.